A single sample is the source of the 26 T cell receptor beta chains below, sequenced in a study of T cell responses to AZD1222 COVID-19 vaccine. Libraries were prepared by immunoSEQ multiplex PCR; TCRdb keeps only in-frame clonotypes and omits some of them. This repertoire shows about 140,000 clones, almost 95% found once; its top ten account for about 2.5%. The sequenced sample was peripheral blood, obtained on day 0 of AZD1222 vaccination. These receptors were taken from an adult in good health.

The genes are TRBV27 and TRBJ2-5; D gene ambiguous. The CDR3 totals 11 residues. Trimming stripped 3 bases from V and 5 bases from J, with 4 bases between. The germline V gene has CDR1 MNHEY and CDR2 SMNVEV (reference sequence). The CDR3 loop is CASSFRETQYF. DNA for the CDR3: TGTGCCAGCAGTTTTCGGGAGACCCAGTACTTC.

This chain joins TRBV7-3 and TRBJ2-1, with D unresolved. The CDR3 is 11 residues long. Germline V lookup: CDR1 SGHTA, CDR2 FQGTGA. V was shortened by 2 bases and J by 7 bases, with 3 bases between the two germline ends. The CDR3 nucleotides read TGTGCCAGCAGCTTACAAAATGAGCAGTTCTTC. It translates to CASSLQNEQFF. Supplemented by reference TRBV7-3 and TRBJ2-1, the full variable domain reads GAGVSQTPSNKVTEKGKYVELRCDPISGHTALYWYRQSLGQGPEFLIYFQGTGAADDSGLPNDRFFAVRPEGSVSTLKIQRTERGDSAVYLCASSLQNEQFFGPGTRLTVL.

To note about this clone: At one end, the junction sequence differs from germline, possibly due to a read error. This chain connects TRBV2 to TRBJ2-1, with TRBD1 as a possible D gene (5 bases). The CDR3 is 14 amino acids. Germline CDR1 and CDR2: SNHLY and FYNNEI. CDR3 bases: TGTGCCAGCAGTGAAGGGGGCTCCTTCAATGAGCAGTTCTTC. Residues: CASSEGGSFNEQFF.

This chain uses TRBV7-5 with TRBJ2-7; the D call TRBD2 from the table was never checked on the DNA. TRBV7-5 is classified as a pseudogene. This CDR3 has 19 residues. CDR3 protein: CARSPTLQLPSGLSYEQYF. For the CDR3, the DNA is TGTGCCAGAAGCCCGACCCTACAACTCCCTAGCGGCCTCTCCTACGAGCAGTACTTC.

This chain joins TRBV7-8 and TRBJ1-1, with D possibly being TRBD1 (5 bases). CDR3 length equals 13 residues. CDR1 SGHVS and CDR2 FQNEAQ come from the germline V gene. Trimming left V 2 bases short and J 11 bases short, with 15 bases between. The CDR3 region is CASSLNIQGWAFF. The CDR3 nucleotides read TGTGCCAGCAGCTTAAATATTCAGGGATGGGCTTTCTTT.

The sample holds one count of this clone. The chain has TRBV4-1 and TRBJ2-7; D not certain. Trimming shortened V by 4 bases and J by 4 bases, and 11 bases separated the two germline ends. Germline V gene lookup returns CDR1 MGHRA and CDR2 YSYEKL. The CDR3 length is 13 residues. CDR3 region: CASSRSTEYEQYF. CDR3 sequence (DNA): TGCGCCAGCAGCCGGTCGACTGAGTACGAGCAGTACTTC.

The chain combines TRBV6-5 with TRBJ1-3; TRBD1 might be the D (5 bases). The germline V gene encodes CDR1 MNHEY and CDR2 SVGAGI. V lost 2 bases and J lost 0, with 8 bases in between. This CDR3 region has 15 residues. CDR3 protein: CASSYMGDSGNTIYF. The CDR3 DNA follows: TGTGCCAGCAGTTACATGGGGGACTCTGGAAACACCATATATTTT.

This chain joins TRBV15 and TRBJ2-5, with 10 nucleotides matching TRBD2. CDR1 and CDR2 (germline): LNHNV, YYDKDF (reference sequence). V lost 5 bases, J lost 6 bases, and 18 bases stayed unmatched. The CDR3 totals 18 residues. The CDR3 sequence is CATSALFWASGSQKTQYF. DNA of the CDR3: TGTGCCACCAGCGCCCTCTTCTGGGCTAGCGGGAGCCAGAAGACCCAGTACTTC.

The gene calls are TRBV3-1 (or the pseudogene TRBV3-2) and TRBJ2-7; D may be TRBD1 or TRBD2 (6 bases each). The CDR3 spans 16 residues. Germline V lookup: CDR1 LGHDT, CDR2 YNNKEL (reference sequence). With 0 bases removed from V and 1 base from J, the gap between germline ends came to 13 bases. The CDR3 sequence is CASSQEGGLGSYEQYF. As DNA, the CDR3 is TGTGCCAGCAGCCAAGAAGGGGGGTTGGGATCCTACGAGCAGTACTTC.

The sample holds one count of this clone. The J gene is TRBJ1-2, the V gene TRBV4-3; a weak D match, TRBD1 (6 bases). The ends were cut back, 3 bases at V and 0 bases at J, with 20 bases in the middle. CDR1 is LGHNA and CDR2 is YSLEER in the germline V gene. The CDR3 is 18 residues long. CDR3 DNA: TGCGCCAGCAGCCACCTCGGGGGGGCCCGGGCTCCTAACTATGGCTACACCTTC. This gives the protein CASSHLGGARAPNYGYTF.

The chain employs TRBV6-5 and TRBJ2-1, with D possibly called TRBD1 or TRBD2 (5 bases each). V lost 1 base and J lost 5, with 15 bases in between. The length of the CDR3 is 16 residues. Germline V lookup: CDR1 MNHEY, CDR2 SVGAGI. The CDR3 DNA sequence: TGTGCCAGCAGTTACTTGGCTGGGGGTAGGGACAATGAGCAGTTCTTC. Its protein product is CASSYLAGGRDNEQFF.

This rearrangement joins TRBV5-8 to TRBJ2-3, with a tentative D call TRBD2 (6 bases). Germline V gene sequence: CDR1 SGHTS, CDR2 YDEGEE. The V end was cut by 4 bases, the J end by 2 bases, with 23 bases between. CDR3 size: 18 residues. The CDR3: CASSQGRDSWTNTDTQYF. The CDR3 DNA is TGTGCCAGCAGCCAAGGACGGGACTCCTGGACCAACACAGATACGCAGTATTTT.

V is TRBV10-1 and J is TRBJ2-1; D is possibly TRBD2 (6 bases). Per germline, CDR1 WNHNN and CDR2 SYGVQD (reference sequence). CDR3 length: 16 residues. Trimming shortened V by 3 bases and J by 0 bases, and 12 bases separated the two germline ends. The CDR3 nucleotides are TGCGCCAGCAGTGATAGTACCGGGAGCTCCTACAATGAGCAGTTCTTC. As protein: CASSDSTGSSYNEQFF.

The chain joins TRBV10-3 to TRBJ2-1, with D perhaps being TRBD1 or TRBD2 (5 bases each). Per germline, CDR1 ENHRY and CDR2 SYGVKD. The CDR3 covers 12 residues. Trimming pared 3 bases from V and 13 bases from J, leaving 13 bases between. CDR3 sequence: CAISDGALTQFF. CDR3 DNA sequence: TGTGCCATCAGTGACGGGGCACTGACACAGTTCTTC.

The gene calls are TRBV7-9 and TRBJ2-1, with D possibly being TRBD2 (5 bases). Germline V gene sequence: CDR1 SEHNR, CDR2 FQNEAQ (reference sequence). V dropped 2 bases and J dropped 6 bases, with 17 bases sitting between them. The CDR3 runs 16 residues. The CDR3 coding sequence is TGTGCCAGCAGCTTAAGAGGGAGCTCCTTCGGCAATGAGCAGTTCTTC. The encoded protein is CASSLRGSSFGNEQFF.

This chain links TRBV19 with TRBJ1-1, with D possibly TRBD1 on 6 matching bases. The CDR3 contains 15 residues. V was trimmed by 0 bases and J by 2 bases, leaving 10 bases between them. Germline assignment: CDR1 LNHDA and CDR2 SQIVND (reference sequence). The CDR3 region is CASSIENRANTEAFF. CDR3 coding DNA: TGTGCCAGTAGTATAGAGAACAGGGCAAACACTGAAGCTTTCTTT.

The chain couples TRBV5-1 to TRBJ2-7; TRBD1 agrees at 8 bases. This CDR3 has 13 residues. V shed 4 bases and J 9 bases; nucleotides not matched to a gene: 9. CDR1 and CDR2 from the germline V gene are SGHRS and YFSETQ. CDR3 sequence reads: CASSGTGQEGQYF. CDR3 DNA sequence: TGCGCCAGCAGCGGAACGGGACAGGAGGGGCAGTACTTC.

The rearrangement joins TRBV10-3 to TRBJ2-3; the match to TRBD1 covers 9 bases. The CDR3 extends over 15 amino acids. Per germline, CDR1 ENHRY and CDR2 SYGVKD. The trim removed 6 bases at V and 3 bases at J, leaving 7 bases unmatched. CDR3 sequence (DNA): TGTGCCATCAGGACCGGGACAGGGAAGACAGATACGCAGTATTTT. Protein: CAIRTGTGKTDTQYF.

This chain uses TRBV25-1 with TRBJ1-2; 8 nucleotides align to TRBD1. The CDR3 has 14 residues. The germline CDR1 and CDR2 sequences are MGHDK and SYGVNS. V lost 3 bases to trimming and J lost 4 bases; unmatched junction nucleotides: 4. This CDR3 is CASSDFTGGYGYTF. The CDR3 DNA reads as TGTGCCAGCAGTGACTTTACAGGGGGCTATGGCTACACCTTC.

DNA of the CDR3: TGTGCCAGCAGCCAAGACACCGGGACAGGGGGCCGGAACACTGAAGCTTTCTTT. The encoded protein is CASSQDTGTGGRNTEAFF. The chain links TRBV4-2 to TRBJ1-1; 12 bases are shared with TRBD1. Germline CDR1 and CDR2: LGHNA and YNFKEQ. Losses at the gene ends were 0 bases for V and 1 base for J; bases not matched to a gene: 6. The CDR3 loop spans 18 amino acids.

The chain carries TRBV5-1 and TRBJ1-4; 9 positions agree with TRBD1. J gave up 0 bases and V 3 bases, and 6 bases lay outside the gene matches. The V gene's germline CDR1 is SGHRS and CDR2 YFSETQ. The CDR3 contains 17 residues. CDR3 loop: CASSSGQGRATNEKLFF. The CDR3, as DNA: TGCGCCAGCAGCTCGGGACAGGGTCGGGCAACTAATGAAAAACTGTTTTTT.

V and J are TRBV5-8 and TRBJ2-7, with D possibly being TRBD1 or TRBD2 (5 bases each). From germline, CDR1 is SGHTS and CDR2 YDEGEE. The CDR3 is 13 residues long. The V gene lost 5 bases and the J gene lost 0 bases, with 9 bases spanning the gap. DNA of the CDR3: TGTGCCAGCAGACAGGACTTCTCCTACGAGCAGTACTTC. Translating it yields CASRQDFSYEQYF.

J is TRBJ2-7 and V is TRBV28, with 9 bases lining up with TRBD1. Germline V gene sequence: CDR1 MDHEN, CDR2 SYDVKM. The CDR3 runs 14 residues. The J segment lost 2 bases and the V segment lost 8 bases, leaving 7 bases of the junction unmatched. As DNA, the CDR3 is TGTGCCAGCCATGGACAGGGGACAACCTACGAGCAGTACTTC. This translates into CASHGQGTTYEQYF.

V and J are TRBV19 and TRBJ1-1, with 9 bases lining up with TRBD1. V gave up 8 bases and J gave up 3 bases; unmatched junction bases: 1. Germline CDR1 LNHDA, CDR2 SQIVND (reference sequence). CDR3 size: 12 residues. DNA for the CDR3: TGTGCCAGTGGGGACAGGGACACTGAAGCTTTCTTT. It translates to CASGDRDTEAFF.

The chain links TRBV5-1 to TRBJ2-7; no firm D call. The CDR3 totals 16 residues. Trimming took 2 bases from V and 0 from J, leaving 15 bases between them. Germline V CDR1 and CDR2: SGHRS, YFSETQ. The CDR3 here is CASSFSGPGPSYEQYF. The DNA for the CDR3 is TGCGCCAGCAGCTTCTCCGGGCCAGGACCCTCCTACGAGCAGTACTTC.

The J gene is TRBJ1-4, the V gene TRBV9; TRBD1 might be the D (6 bases). Germline V gives CDR1 SGDLS, CDR2 YYNGEE. The CDR3 sequence is 13 residues long. Between the trimmed V and J ends, which lost 4 bases and 8 bases, there was a span of 12 bases. This CDR3 reads CASSRGQQEKLFF. CDR3 in DNA: TGTGCCAGCAGCCGGGGGCAGCAAGAAAAACTGTTTTTT. Complete variable domain (other parts from reference TRBV9 and TRBJ1-4): DSGVTQTPKHLITATGQRVTLRCSPRSGDLSVYWYQQSLDQGLQFLIQYYNGEERAKGNILERFSAQQFPDLHSELNLSSLELGDSALYFCASSRGQQEKLFFGSGTQLSVL.